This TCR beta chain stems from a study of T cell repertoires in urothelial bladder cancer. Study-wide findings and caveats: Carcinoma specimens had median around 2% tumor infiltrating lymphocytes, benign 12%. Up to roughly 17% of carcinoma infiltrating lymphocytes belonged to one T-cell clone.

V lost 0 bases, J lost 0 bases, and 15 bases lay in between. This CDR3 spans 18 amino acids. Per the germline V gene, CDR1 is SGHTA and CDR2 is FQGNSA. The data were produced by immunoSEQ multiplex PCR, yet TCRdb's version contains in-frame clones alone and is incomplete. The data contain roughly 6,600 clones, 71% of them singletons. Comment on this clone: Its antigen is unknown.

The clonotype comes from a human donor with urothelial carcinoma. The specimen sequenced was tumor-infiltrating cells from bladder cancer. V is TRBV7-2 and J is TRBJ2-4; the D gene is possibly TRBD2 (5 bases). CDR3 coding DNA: TGTGCCAGCAGCTTAGCGGGAGCGACCCCTCTAGCCAAAAACATTCAGTACTTC. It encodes CASSLAGATPLAKNIQYF.